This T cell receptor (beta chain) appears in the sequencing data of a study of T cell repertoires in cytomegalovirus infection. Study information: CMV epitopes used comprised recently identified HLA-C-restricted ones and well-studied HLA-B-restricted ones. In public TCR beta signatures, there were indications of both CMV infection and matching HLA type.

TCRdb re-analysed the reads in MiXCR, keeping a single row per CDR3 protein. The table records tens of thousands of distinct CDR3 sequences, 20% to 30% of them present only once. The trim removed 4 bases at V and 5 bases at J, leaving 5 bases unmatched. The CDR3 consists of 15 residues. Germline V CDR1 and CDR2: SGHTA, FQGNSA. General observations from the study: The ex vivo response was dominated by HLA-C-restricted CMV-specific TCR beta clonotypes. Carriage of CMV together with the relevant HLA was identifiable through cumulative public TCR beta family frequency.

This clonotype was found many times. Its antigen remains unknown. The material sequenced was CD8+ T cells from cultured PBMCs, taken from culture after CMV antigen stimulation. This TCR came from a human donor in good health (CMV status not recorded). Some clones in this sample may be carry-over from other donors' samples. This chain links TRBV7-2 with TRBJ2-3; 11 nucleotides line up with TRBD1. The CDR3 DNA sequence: TGTGCCAGCAGCTCCGGACAGGGGGCTAGAGATACGCAGTATTTT. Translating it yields CASSSGQGARDTQYF. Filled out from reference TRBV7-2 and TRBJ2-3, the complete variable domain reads GAGVSQSPSNKVTEKGKDVELRCDPISGHTALYWYRQSLGQGLEFLIYFQGNSAPDKSGLPSDRFSAERTGGSVSTLTIQRTQQEDSAVYLCASSSGQGARDTQYFGPGTRLTVL.